This T cell receptor beta chain comes out of a study of T-cell reconstitution after alpha-beta-depleted transplantation in children. In germline, CDR1 is DFQATT, CDR2 SNEGSKA (reference sequence). This CDR3 region has 12 residues. Deletions cut 2 bases from V and 4 bases from J, with 9 bases between. TCRbeta library construction was performed incorporating unique molecular identifiers. TCRdb reanalysed the PCR reads using MiXCR and keeps one entry per CDR3 protein. This table has hundreds of thousands of distinct CDR3 sequences, roughly 15% appearing once. Study-wide results and limits: For some patients, TCRbeta diversity was high at day 60 because of recipient T cells and thymic progenitors that survived.

About this clonotype: Antigen: not known.

The source is a male patient younger than 18 who had a stem cell transplant for acute lymphoblastic leukemia, so the T cells may come from the graft donor. The chain links TRBV20-1 to TRBJ2-7; maybe TRBD2 (6 bases). Sequenced here: PBMCs, mostly from graft donor cells, sampled 360 days after TCRalphabeta/CD19-depleted stem cell transplant. CDR3 region: CSARRREYEQYF. In DNA, the CDR3 is TGCAGTGCTAGACGGCGGGAATACGAGCAGTACTTC.